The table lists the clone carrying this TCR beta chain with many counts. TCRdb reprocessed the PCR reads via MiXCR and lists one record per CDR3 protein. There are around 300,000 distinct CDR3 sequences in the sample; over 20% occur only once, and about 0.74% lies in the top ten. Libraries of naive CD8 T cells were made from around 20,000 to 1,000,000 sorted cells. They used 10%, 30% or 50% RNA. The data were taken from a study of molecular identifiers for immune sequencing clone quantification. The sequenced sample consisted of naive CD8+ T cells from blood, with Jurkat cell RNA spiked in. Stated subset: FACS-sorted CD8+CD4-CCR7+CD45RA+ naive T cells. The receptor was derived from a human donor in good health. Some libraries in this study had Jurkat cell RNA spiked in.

CDR3 in amino acids: CASSHQLQGPEQYF. The CDR3 DNA reads TGTGCCAGCAGCCACCAATTACAGGGCCCCGAGCAGTACTTC. J is TRBJ2-7 and V is TRBV7-9, with TRBD1 as a possible D gene (6 bases). CDR3 length: 14 residues. V was trimmed by 5 bases and J by 6 bases, leaving 17 bases between them. Germline V gene data show CDR1 as SEHNR and CDR2 as FQNEAQ (reference sequence).